This TCR beta chain was recorded in a study of graft-versus-host responses after intestinal transplantation. Study in general: The transplants performed in recipients were multivisceral, liver-intestinal, or isolated intestinal.

TCRdb keeps only in-frame clones here, not all; method: immunoSEQ multiplex PCR. The data hold roughly 45,000 clones, with approximately 94% observed a single time. Germline V gives CDR1 MDHEN, CDR2 SYDVKM. V dropped 2 bases and J dropped 5 bases, with 9 bases sitting between them. The CDR3 runs 13 residues. The chain combines TRBV28 with TRBJ2-5; maybe TRBD1 (5 bases). The starting material was PBMCs, obtained around 330 days after intestinal transplant. The sequence derives from a human patient who received an intestinal transplant, so some T cells may come from the graft donor. Here the CDR3 DNA reads TGTGCCAGCAGTTTAACGGACACGGAGACCCAGTACTTC. Amino acids: CASSLTDTETQYF.